This T cell receptor beta chain comes out of a study of technical replicates of blood from several donors. Germline CDR1 SNHLY, CDR2 FYNNEI. The CDR3 has 14 residues. The germline V and J ends were trimmed by 3 bases and 3 bases, with 8 bases remaining between them. Method: immunoSEQ multiplex PCR; TCRdb's copy keeps in-frame clones and lacks some. This table holds approximately 89,000 clones, around 96% found once. This chain joins TRBV2 and TRBJ1-4; D might be TRBD1 (5 bases). The clonotype originates from a human donor in good health. The sample taken for sequencing was T cells isolated from PBMCs. The CDR3: CASSDQGSNEKLFF. For the CDR3, the DNA is TGTGCCAGCAGTGATCAGGGCTCTAATGAAAAACTGTTTTTT.